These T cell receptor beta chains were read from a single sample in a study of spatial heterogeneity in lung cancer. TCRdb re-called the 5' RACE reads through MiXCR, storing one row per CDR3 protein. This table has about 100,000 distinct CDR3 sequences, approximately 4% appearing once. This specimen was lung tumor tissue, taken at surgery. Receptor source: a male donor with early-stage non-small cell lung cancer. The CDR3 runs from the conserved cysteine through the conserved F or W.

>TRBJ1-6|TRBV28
CASSSPGSYNSPLHF
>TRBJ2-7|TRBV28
CASSLMDYEQYF
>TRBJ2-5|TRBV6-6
CASGAGGVQETQHF
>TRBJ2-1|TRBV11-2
CASSLLDEQFF
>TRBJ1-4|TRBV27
CASSFWSNEKLFF
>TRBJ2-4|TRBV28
CASSPTNRGDENIQYF
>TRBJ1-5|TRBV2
CASSANSNQPQHF
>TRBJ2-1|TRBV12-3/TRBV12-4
CASSNREAYEQFF
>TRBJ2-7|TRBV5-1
CASSHGEGSEQYF
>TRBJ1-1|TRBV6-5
CASSSPRGVDWAEAFF
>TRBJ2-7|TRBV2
CASSSGTSGTSVEQYF
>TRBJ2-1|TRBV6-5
CASKMFWGPNEQFF
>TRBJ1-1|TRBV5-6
CASTNRRPGLEGEAFF